The clone carrying this T cell receptor beta chain was counted a single time. Its antigen remains unknown. These data belong to a study of a mutant IDH1 vaccine in newly diagnosed glioma. The wider study: An approximately 62% male, approximately 38% female split and a mean age of roughly 37 years characterized treated patients.

Method: immunoSEQ multiplex PCR; TCRdb's copy keeps in-frame clones and lacks some. Counted here are some 87,000 clones, just under 80% occurring once; the ten biggest clones make up around 7.5%. Whole-study results and caveats: There were vaccine-induced immune responses in just over 90% of the patients.

Germline values: CDR1 SEHNR, CDR2 FQNEAQ (reference sequence). The CDR3 is 17 amino acids. Between the trimmed V and J ends, which lost 7 bases and 0 bases, there was a span of 21 bases. Documented time point: baseline, week 1 (first vaccination visit). Noted treatment: pre-vaccination baseline after standard-of-care therapy. Each tumor in the donors was a new WHO grade 3 or 4 astrocytoma, IDH1-mutant and ATRX-lost. This material consisted of PBMCs, taken from a glioma patient treated with radiotherapy, temozolomide or both. The gene calls are TRBV7-9 and TRBJ2-5; D might be TRBD2 (5 bases). This clonotype originated in a man aged 35-49 years with glioma. The DNA of the CDR3 is TGTGCCAGCAACCGGCTTGTGGCTAGAGGGTACCAAGAGACCCAGTACTTC. Translating gives CASNRLVARGYQETQYF.